This is a list of T cell receptor beta chains from one sample in a study of shared clonotypes between healthy human individuals. Profiled with immunoSEQ multiplex PCR; TCRdb holds only in-frame clones, not every one. The repertoire holds under 750,000 clones, with approximately 77% as singletons. The sequencing input was memory CD4+ T cells sorted from blood. The receptor set was obtained from a woman in her 30s in good health. The CDR3 runs from the conserved cysteine through the conserved F or W. D genes are given only for firm matches. Clone size is given for some rows only: seen once, a few or many times, or a class if the clone is expanded.

clone size	V gene	J gene	D gene	CDR3 DNA	CDR3 protein
.	TRBV11-1	TRBJ2-1	.	TGTGCCAGCACGCAGGCGGTCTACAATGAGCAGTTCTTC	CASTQAVYNEQFF
once	TRBV5-1	TRBJ1-1	.	TGCGCCAGCAGCTTGTGGGGGGGCAACACTGAAGCTTTCTTT	CASSLWGGNTEAFF
.	TRBV28	TRBJ1-1	TRBD1	TGTGCCAGCAGTTTGTCTGGGACAGATAAGGCTGAAGCTTTCTTT	CASSLSGTDKAEAFF
.	TRBV18	TRBJ2-7	.	TGTGCCAGCTCACCCAGAGATTCATCGAGGGACGAGCAGTACTTC	CASSPRDSSRDEQYF
.	TRBV29-1	TRBJ2-3	.	TGCAGCGTGAGGGGCAGCACAGATACGCAGTATTTT	CSVRGSTDTQYF
.	TRBV27	TRBJ2-3	TRBD2	TGTGCCAGCAGTAGGGCGGGAGTGGATGGGGATACGCAGTATTTT	CASSRAGVDGDTQYF
few	TRBV11-2	TRBJ1-2	.	TGTGCCAGCAGCCCCGGATTAGGGGAAGGCTACACCTTC	CASSPGLGEGYTF
.	TRBV29-1	TRBJ2-7	.	TGCAGCGTTGAGGCTCAGTACGAGCAGTACTTC	CSVEAQYEQYF
.	TRBV7-2	TRBJ2-1	TRBD2	TGTGCCAGCACCCCCTCCGGACTAGCGGGAGGGAGCTCCTACAATGAGCAGTTCTTC	CASTPSGLAGGSSYNEQFF
few	TRBV28	TRBJ2-2	TRBD2	TGTGCCAGCACCAAACCCCATGGGGGGGGCACCGGGGAGCTGTTTTTT	CASTKPHGGGTGELFF
.	TRBV18	TRBJ1-1	.	TGTGCCAGCTCACTAGCGAGGGAGAACACTGAAGCTTTCTTT	CASSLARENTEAFF
once	TRBV10-2	TRBJ2-3	.	TGCGCCAGCAGCCGGGACTCAACAGATACGCAGTATTTT	CASSRDSTDTQYF
.	TRBV7-3	TRBJ2-3	TRBD2	TGTGCCAGCAGCTCCAGCGGGGTTAGCACAGATACGCAGTATTTT	CASSSSGVSTDTQYF
.	TRBV25-1	TRBJ2-6	.	TGTGCCAGCAGTGGCGGGGCTGGGGCCAACGTCCTGACTTTC	CASSGGAGANVLTF
once	TRBV18	TRBJ2-1	.	TGTGCCAGCTCACCCCCCAGTGGGATAGCGGTACACAATGAGCAGTTCTTC	CASSPPSGIAVHNEQFF
.	TRBV5-1	TRBJ1-4	.	TGCGCCAGCAGCTCAGGTGCAACTAATGAAAAACTGTTTTTT	CASSSGATNEKLFF
.	TRBV27	TRBJ1-3	.	TGTGCCAGTTCACAGGGACACTCTGGAAACACCATATATTTT	CASSQGHSGNTIYF
few	TRBV2	TRBJ1-5	.	TGTGCCAGCAGTGTAAAGGGAAATCAGCCCCAGCATTTT	CASSVKGNQPQHF
.	TRBV2	TRBJ1-1	.	TGTGCCAGCAGTCTAAGGAACACTGAAGCTTTCTTT	CASSLRNTEAFF
.	TRBV7-2	TRBJ2-7	TRBD2	TGTGCCAGCAGCGACCTAGCGGCTAACTACGAGCAGTACTTC	CASSDLAANYEQYF
.	TRBV6-1	TRBJ1-4	.	TGTGCCAGCAGTGTTAGAGGGGGTGAAAAACTGTTTTTT	CASSVRGGEKLFF
.	TRBV6-4	TRBJ1-1	.	TGTGCCAGCAGTGACGTAAGGGGCAGGGCTTTCTTT	CASSDVRGRAFF
.	TRBV6-5	TRBJ1-5	.	TGTGCCAGCAGTTACTGGGGCTCGGGCTCGACCCGGACCCAGCATTTT	CASSYWGSGSTRTQHF
.	TRBV6-1	TRBJ1-2	TRBD1	TGTGCCAGCACCCCGAACCGGGACAGGGGCAACGGCTACACCTTC	CASTPNRDRGNGYTF
.	TRBV7-8	TRBJ1-4	TRBD1	TGTGCCAGCAGCCTCCTGGGACAGAATGAAAAACTGTTTTTT	CASSLLGQNEKLFF
.	TRBV20-1	TRBJ2-7	.	TGCAGTGCTATCATAAACTACGAGCAGTACTTC	CSAIINYEQYF
.	TRBV4-1	TRBJ1-5	.	TGCGCCAGCAGCCAAGGGACCTCCGGGGAGAATCAGCCCCAGCATTTT	CASSQGTSGENQPQHF
once	TRBV7-6	TRBJ2-3	TRBD2	TGTGCCAGCAGCCAGATGAGCGGGAGGGCCTCGGATACGCAGTATTTT	CASSQMSGRASDTQYF
.	TRBV4-1	TRBJ1-1	.	TGCGCCAGCAGCCAAGGTCTCGGGGTAAGGGCCACTGAAGCTTTCTTT	CASSQGLGVRATEAFF
.	TRBV4-1	TRBJ2-7	.	TGCGCCAGCAGAATCCGGACAACTAATGGAGAGCAGTACTTC	CASRIRTTNGEQYF
.	TRBV6-5	TRBJ1-2	.	TGTGCCAGCAGTTCTCAGGTTGGCTACACCTTC	CASSSQVGYTF
few	TRBV5-6	TRBJ1-2	TRBD1	TGTGCCAGCAGCTTACCGGGACAGCATAACTATGGCTACACCTTC	CASSLPGQHNYGYTF
few	TRBV5-6	TRBJ1-2	.	TGTGCCAGCAGCTTGCCCGGACAGCTCTCCTATGGCTACACCTTC	CASSLPGQLSYGYTF
.	TRBV16	TRBJ1-1	TRBD1	TGTGCCAGCAGCCAATGGAGGGGGCGAGGTACTGAAGCTTTCTTT	CASSQWRGRGTEAFF
.	TRBV5-1	TRBJ2-7	.	TGCGCCAGCAGCACCGGGACTCGACACTACGAGCAGTACTTC	CASSTGTRHYEQYF
few	TRBV18	TRBJ1-1	.	TGTGCCAGCTCACCTATGGGGGTAGTAACTGAAGCTTTCTTT	CASSPMGVVTEAFF
.	TRBV7-8	TRBJ2-7	.	TGTGCCAGCAGCTTACTAGGGGACATCACCTACGAGCAGTACTTC	CASSLLGDITYEQYF
.	TRBV19	TRBJ1-2	.	TGTGCCAGTAGATCCGGGACACCGGGTCCCTATGGCTACACCTTC	CASRSGTPGPYGYTF
.	TRBV5-4	TRBJ1-1	.	TGTGCCAGCAGCTTGGTGAACACTGAAGCTTTCTTT	CASSLVNTEAFF
.	TRBV7-2	TRBJ2-3	TRBD2	TGTGCCAGCAGCTTAGGATCCGGCGGGGGGAGTGGGACGCAGTATTTT	CASSLGSGGGSGTQYF
.	TRBV7-3	TRBJ1-1	TRBD1	TGTGCCAGCAGCGGCCCGACAGGGCTGAACACTGAAGCTTTCTTT	CASSGPTGLNTEAFF
.	TRBV4-1	TRBJ2-7	.	TGCGCCCACTATCCCCCCAGGGTCTTTTCTTACGAGCAGTACTTC	CAHYPPRVFSYEQYF